The rows below give T cell receptor beta chains drawn from one sample of a study of graft-versus-host responses after intestinal transplantation. No antigen has been identified for these receptors. Some clones are missing from TCRdb's copy, which holds only in-frame ones; the method was immunoSEQ multiplex PCR. This sample has 75,000 to 90,000 clones, with roughly nine tenths found just once. Specimen: unstimulated CD4+ T cells sorted from spleen or lymph node cells, collected before intestinal transplant. Source of these receptors: a human donor who received an intestinal transplant. Each CDR3 is given with its conserved first and last residue. D genes are given only for firm matches. For some rows the clone size is stated as once, few or many, or as a class when expanded; others skip it.

D gene,V gene,clone size,J gene,CDR3 DNA,CDR3 protein
-,TRBV6-1,-,TRBJ2-7,TGTGCCAGCAGTCCCAGGGGACCCTACGAGCAGTACTTC,CASSPRGPYEQYF
TRBD1,TRBV6-5,-,TRBJ2-7,TGTGCCAGCAGTAAGCCAGGGGGCGCGGGGTACGAGCAGTACTTC,CASSKPGGAGYEQYF
-,TRBV6-5,-,TRBJ2-2,TGTGCCAGCAGTTACTCCAGCGGGTGGAACACCGGGGAGCTGTTTTTT,CASSYSSGWNTGELFF
TRBD2,TRBV2,-,TRBJ2-1,TGTGCCAGCAGTGAAGAGAGACTAGCGGGACTAACGAATGAGCAGTTCTTC,CASSEERLAGLTNEQFF
-,TRBV5-1,-,TRBJ1-1,TGCGCCAGCAGCTTGTTTGACAGGTTAAACACTGAAGCTTTCTTT,CASSLFDRLNTEAFF
-,TRBV11-2,-,TRBJ2-7,TGTGCCAGCAGCTTAGGGATGCGGGACTACGAGCAGTACTTC,CASSLGMRDYEQYF
-,TRBV18,-,TRBJ2-6,TGTGCCAGCTCACCACCCCGGACAGCCAGCTCTGGGGCCAACGTCCTGACTTTC,CASSPPRTASSGANVLTF
TRBD2,TRBV29-1,few,TRBJ2-3,TGCAGCGTCGGTGGGACTATCACAGATACGCAGTATTTT,CSVGGTITDTQYF
-,TRBV28,-,TRBJ2-1,TGTGCCAGCAGTTTCGAAGTGCCGGGGAGGCAGTTCTTC,CASSFEVPGRQFF
TRBD1,TRBV5-1,-,TRBJ1-2,TGCGCCAGCAGCTTCAGCGACAGGGTTGGCTACACCTTC,CASSFSDRVGYTF
TRBD2,TRBV7-9,-,TRBJ2-5,TGTGCCAGCAGTTCCTCCCTAGCGGGAGGGACGACACAAGAGACCCAGTACTTC,CASSSSLAGGTTQETQYF
TRBD2,TRBV19,few,TRBJ2-1,TGTGCCAGTAGTATGGGACCAGCGGGGTCTGAGCAGTTCTTC,CASSMGPAGSEQFF
TRBD1,TRBV5-1,-,TRBJ1-1,TGCGCCAGCAGGAGAGACAGGGGGAACACTGAAGCTTTCTTT,CASRRDRGNTEAFF
-,TRBV7-6,-,TRBJ2-3,TGTGCCAGCAGCTTAGCGCAGGGAGATACGCAGTATTTT,CASSLAQGDTQYF
TRBD2,TRBV7-3,-,TRBJ2-3,TGTGCCAGCAGCCGGGGACTAGCGGGGGATACGCAGTATTTT,CASSRGLAGDTQYF
TRBD1,TRBV27,-,TRBJ1-1,TGTGCCAGCCGTCTTTCAGTTACCCCGGGACAGGGTGGGGGGAACACTGAAGCTTTCTTT,CASRLSVTPGQGGGNTEAFF
-,TRBV6-1,-,TRBJ1-5,TGTGCCAGCAGGAGGCACAGGGATAGCAATCAGCCCCAGCATTTT,CASRRHRDSNQPQHF
-,TRBV5-1,-,TRBJ2-1,TGCGCCAGCAGCTTGGCCGAGGGTGAGCAGTTCTTC,CASSLAEGEQFF
TRBD1,TRBV6-5,-,TRBJ1-1,TGTGCCAGCAAACCACAGGGGGCGCGTGACACTGAAGCTTTCTTT,CASKPQGARDTEAFF
TRBD2,TRBV15,-,TRBJ2-2,TGTGCCACCAGGGGGGGGGTTACGAACACCGGGGAGCTGTTTTTT,CATRGGVTNTGELFF
-,TRBV9,-,TRBJ1-2,TGTGCCAGCAGCGTAGCCACTAACTATGGCTACACCTTC,CASSVATNYGYTF
-,TRBV11-2,once,TRBJ2-3,TGTGCCAGCAGCTCCAACTCAGATACGCAGTATTTT,CASSSNSDTQYF
-,TRBV7-2,-,TRBJ2-7,TGTGCCAGCAGTCGGGAATGGGGTACCTACGAGCAGTACTTC,CASSREWGTYEQYF
-,TRBV2,once,TRBJ1-2,TGTGCCAGCAGTGATATGTGGCAGGTATATGGCTACACCTTC,CASSDMWQVYGYTF
-,TRBV19,-,TRBJ1-2,TGTGCCAGTAGTAGGGACAAGTGGAACTATGGCTACACCTTC,CASSRDKWNYGYTF
-,TRBV11-2,-,TRBJ2-1,TGTGCCAGCAGCTACGGGACTCTCCTCGGGGATGAGCAGTTCTTC,CASSYGTLLGDEQFF
TRBD2,TRBV7-9,-,TRBJ2-5,TGTGCCAGCAGCTTTTGGGCGGGAGAGGTGGAGACCCAGTACTTC,CASSFWAGEVETQYF
TRBD1,TRBV15,-,TRBJ2-2,TGTGCCACCAGCGGTCGCTCGGCACAGGGGTTTAACACCGGGGAGCTGTTTTTT,CATSGRSAQGFNTGELFF
-,TRBV18,-,TRBJ1-2,TGTGCCAGCTCACCAGGTGAGGATGGCTACACCTTC,CASSPGEDGYTF
-,TRBV5-6,few,TRBJ2-6,TGTGCCAGCAGCTTGGGCAGGGCTGGTGGGGCCAACGTCCTGACTTTC,CASSLGRAGGANVLTF
-,TRBV11-2,-,TRBJ2-3,TGTGCCAGCAGCTTAGATGACGGAGCCACAGATACGCAGTATTTT,CASSLDDGATDTQYF
-,TRBV27,-,TRBJ1-1,TGTGCCAGCAGCGGGGGGTTGGACACTGAAGCTTTCTTT,CASSGGLDTEAFF
TRBD1,TRBV7-8,-,TRBJ2-7,TGTGCCAGCAGCCACAGGGGGAGGACCTACGAGCAGTACTTC,CASSHRGRTYEQYF
TRBD1,TRBV27,-,TRBJ1-1,TGTGCCAGCAGCCTCGGGACAGGGGGGGACACTGAAGCTTTCTTT,CASSLGTGGDTEAFF
TRBD1,TRBV2,-,TRBJ1-1,TGTGCCAGTTCGGACAGGCCGATGAACACTGAAGCTTTCTTT,CASSDRPMNTEAFF
-,TRBV29-1,-,TRBJ1-1,TGCAGCGTTGTGCTGTCGGTCGGGGAAGCTTTCTTT,CSVVLSVGEAFF
TRBD1,TRBV5-5,-,TRBJ2-3,TGTGCCAGCAGCTTGGGGCGACAGGGGGACACAGATACGCAGTATTTT,CASSLGRQGDTDTQYF
-,TRBV29-1,-,TRBJ2-1,TGCAGCGCCCGCTTTAGCCGCGGGGGCAAGGATGAGCAGTTCTTC,CSARFSRGGKDEQFF
TRBD1,TRBV28,-,TRBJ1-3,TGTGCCAGCAGTTTCCTACAGGGGGCGCGCTCTGGAAACACCATATATTTT,CASSFLQGARSGNTIYF
TRBD1,TRBV7-9,-,TRBJ1-2,TGTGCCAGCAGCTTAGTGGCAGGGGGAAACTATGGCTACACCTTC,CASSLVAGGNYGYTF